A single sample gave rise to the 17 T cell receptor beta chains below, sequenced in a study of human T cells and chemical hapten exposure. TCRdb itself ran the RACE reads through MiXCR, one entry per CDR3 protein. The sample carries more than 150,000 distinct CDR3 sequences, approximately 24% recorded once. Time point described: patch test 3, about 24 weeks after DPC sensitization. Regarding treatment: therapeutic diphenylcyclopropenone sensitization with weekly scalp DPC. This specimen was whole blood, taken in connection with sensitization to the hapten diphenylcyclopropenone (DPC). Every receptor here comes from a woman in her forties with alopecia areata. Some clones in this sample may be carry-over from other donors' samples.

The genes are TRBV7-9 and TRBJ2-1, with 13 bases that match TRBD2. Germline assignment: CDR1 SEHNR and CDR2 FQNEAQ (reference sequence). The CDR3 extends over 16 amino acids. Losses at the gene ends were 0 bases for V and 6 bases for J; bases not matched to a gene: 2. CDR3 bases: TGTGCCAGCAGCTTAGCGGGACTAGCGGGAATCAATGAGCAGTTCTTC. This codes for CASSLAGLAGINEQFF.

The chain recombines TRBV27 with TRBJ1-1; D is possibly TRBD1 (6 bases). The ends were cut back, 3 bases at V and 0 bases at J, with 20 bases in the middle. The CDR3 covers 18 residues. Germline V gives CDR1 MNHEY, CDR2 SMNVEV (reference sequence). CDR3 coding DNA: TGTGCCAGCAGTTTTAAAGGGCCGGGGGGCTCCATGAACACTGAAGCTTTCTTT. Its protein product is CASSFKGPGGSMNTEAFF.

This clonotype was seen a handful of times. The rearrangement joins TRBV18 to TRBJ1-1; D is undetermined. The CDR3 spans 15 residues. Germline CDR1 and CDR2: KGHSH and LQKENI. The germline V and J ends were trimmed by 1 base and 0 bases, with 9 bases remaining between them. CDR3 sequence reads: CASSPREGLNTEAFF. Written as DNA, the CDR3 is TGTGCCAGCTCACCACGGGAAGGGTTGAACACTGAAGCTTTCTTT. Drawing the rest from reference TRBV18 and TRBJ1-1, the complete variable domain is NAGVMQNPRHLVRRRGQEARLRCSPMKGHSHVYWYRQLPEEGLKFMVYLQKENIIDESGMPKERFSAEFPKEGPSILRIQQVVRGDSAAYFCASSPREGLNTEAFFGQGTRLTVV.

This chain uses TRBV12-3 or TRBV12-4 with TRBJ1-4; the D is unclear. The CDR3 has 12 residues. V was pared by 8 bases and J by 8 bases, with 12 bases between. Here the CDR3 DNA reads TGTGCCAGCGGAGAAGGGTGGGAAAAACTGTTTTTT. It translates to CASGEGWEKLFF.

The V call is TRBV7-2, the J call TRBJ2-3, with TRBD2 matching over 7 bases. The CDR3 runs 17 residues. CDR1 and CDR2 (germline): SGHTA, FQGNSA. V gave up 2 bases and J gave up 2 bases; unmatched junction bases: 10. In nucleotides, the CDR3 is TGTGCCAGCAGCTTAATGGGGGGAGCGGGGACCACAGATACGCAGTATTTT. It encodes CASSLMGGAGTTDTQYF.

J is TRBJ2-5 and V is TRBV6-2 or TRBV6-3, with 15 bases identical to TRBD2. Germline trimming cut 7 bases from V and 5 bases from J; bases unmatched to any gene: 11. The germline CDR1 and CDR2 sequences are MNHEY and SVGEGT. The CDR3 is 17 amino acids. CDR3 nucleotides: TGTGCCAGCACCATTGGGACTAGCGGGAGGATTGGTGAGACCCAGTACTTC. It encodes CASTIGTSGRIGETQYF.

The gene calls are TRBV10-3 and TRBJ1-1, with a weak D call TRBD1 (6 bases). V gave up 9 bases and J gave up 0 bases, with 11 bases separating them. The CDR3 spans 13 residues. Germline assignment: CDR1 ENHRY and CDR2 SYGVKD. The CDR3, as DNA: TGTGCCATTAGAACAGGGATGAACACTGAAGCTTTCTTT. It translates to CAIRTGMNTEAFF.

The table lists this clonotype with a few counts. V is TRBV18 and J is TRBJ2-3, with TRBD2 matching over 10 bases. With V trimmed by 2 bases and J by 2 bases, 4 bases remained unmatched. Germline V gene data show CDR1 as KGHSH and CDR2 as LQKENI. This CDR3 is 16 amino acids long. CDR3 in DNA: TGTGCCAGCTCACCAGGTAGCGGGAGGTACACAGATACGCAGTATTTT. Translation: CASSPGSGRYTDTQYF.

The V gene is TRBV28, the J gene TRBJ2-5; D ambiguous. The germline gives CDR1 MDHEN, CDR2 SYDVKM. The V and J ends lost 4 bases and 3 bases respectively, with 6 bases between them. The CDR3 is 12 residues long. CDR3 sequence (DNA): TGTGCCAGCAGTTCCGTAGAAGAGACCCAGTACTTC. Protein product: CASSSVEETQYF.

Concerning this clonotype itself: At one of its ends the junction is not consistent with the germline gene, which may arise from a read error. CDR3 bases: TGTGCCATCGGACAGGGGCCAAATCAGCCCCAGAATTTT. The encoded protein is CAIGQGPNQPQNF. This sequence joins TRBV24-1 and TRBJ1-5; 9 bases line up with TRBD1. The CDR3 consists of 13 residues. Germline V gene lookup returns CDR1 KGHDR and CDR2 SFDVKD.

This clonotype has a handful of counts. CDR3 region: CASSLVGPPSTDTQYF. The DNA of the CDR3 is TGTGCCAGCAGCTTAGTGGGACCTCCGAGCACAGATACGCAGTATTTT. The chain links TRBV7-2 to TRBJ2-3; D could derive from TRBD1 or TRBD2 (5 bases each). V shed 1 base and J shed 0 bases, with 11 bases lying between them. CDR1 SGHTA and CDR2 FQGNSA come from the germline V gene. CDR3 length: 16 amino acids.

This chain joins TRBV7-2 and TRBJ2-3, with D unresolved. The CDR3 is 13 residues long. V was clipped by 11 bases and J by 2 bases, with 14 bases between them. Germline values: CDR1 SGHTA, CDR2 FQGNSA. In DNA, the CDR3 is TGTGCCGGTGCTACATACACCACAGATACGCAGTATTTT. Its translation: CAGATYTTDTQYF.

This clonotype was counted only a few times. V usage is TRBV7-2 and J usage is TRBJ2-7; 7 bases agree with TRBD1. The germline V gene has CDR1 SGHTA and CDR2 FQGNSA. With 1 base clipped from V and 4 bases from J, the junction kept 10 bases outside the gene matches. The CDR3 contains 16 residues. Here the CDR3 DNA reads TGTGCCAGCAGCTTAGAGGGGGCGGTCGTATCGTACGAGCAGTACTTC. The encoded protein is CASSLEGAVVSYEQYF.

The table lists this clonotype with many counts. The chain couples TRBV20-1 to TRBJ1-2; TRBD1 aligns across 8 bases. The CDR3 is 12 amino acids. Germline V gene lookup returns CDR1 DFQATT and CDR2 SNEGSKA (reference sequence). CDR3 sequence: CRSGQGNYGYTF. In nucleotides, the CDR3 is TGCAGATCAGGACAGGGTAACTATGGCTACACCTTC.

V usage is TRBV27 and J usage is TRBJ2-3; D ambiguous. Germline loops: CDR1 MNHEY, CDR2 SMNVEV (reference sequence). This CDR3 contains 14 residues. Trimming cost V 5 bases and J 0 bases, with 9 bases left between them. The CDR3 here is CASSLRRSTDTQYF. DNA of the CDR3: TGTGCCAGCAGTCTTCGACGGAGCACAGATACGCAGTATTTT.

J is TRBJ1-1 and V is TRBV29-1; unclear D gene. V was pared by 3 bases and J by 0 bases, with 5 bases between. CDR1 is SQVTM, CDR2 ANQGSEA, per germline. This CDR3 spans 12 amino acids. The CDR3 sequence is CSVDRLNTEAFF. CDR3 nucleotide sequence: TGCAGCGTTGACAGGCTGAACACTGAAGCTTTCTTT.

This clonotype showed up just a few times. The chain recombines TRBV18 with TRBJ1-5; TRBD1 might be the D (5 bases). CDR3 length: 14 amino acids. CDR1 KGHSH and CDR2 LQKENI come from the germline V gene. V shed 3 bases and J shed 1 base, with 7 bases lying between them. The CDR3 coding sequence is TGTGCCAGCTCACCGACAGAGAGCAATCAGCCCCAGCATTTT. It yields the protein CASSPTESNQPQHF.